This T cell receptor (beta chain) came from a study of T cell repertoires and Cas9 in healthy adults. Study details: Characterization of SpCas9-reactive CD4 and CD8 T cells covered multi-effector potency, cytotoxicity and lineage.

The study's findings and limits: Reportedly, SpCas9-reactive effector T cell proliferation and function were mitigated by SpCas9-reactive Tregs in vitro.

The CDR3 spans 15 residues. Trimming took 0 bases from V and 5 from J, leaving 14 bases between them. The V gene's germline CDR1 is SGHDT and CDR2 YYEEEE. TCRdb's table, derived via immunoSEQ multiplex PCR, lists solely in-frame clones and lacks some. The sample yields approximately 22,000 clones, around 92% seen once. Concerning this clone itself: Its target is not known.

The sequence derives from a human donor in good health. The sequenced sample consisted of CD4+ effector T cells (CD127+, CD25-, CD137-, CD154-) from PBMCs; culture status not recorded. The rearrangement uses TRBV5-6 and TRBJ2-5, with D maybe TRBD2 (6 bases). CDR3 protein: CASSLVEGRRETQYF. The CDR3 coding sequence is TGTGCCAGCAGCTTGGTGGAGGGGAGACGGGAGACCCAGTACTTC.